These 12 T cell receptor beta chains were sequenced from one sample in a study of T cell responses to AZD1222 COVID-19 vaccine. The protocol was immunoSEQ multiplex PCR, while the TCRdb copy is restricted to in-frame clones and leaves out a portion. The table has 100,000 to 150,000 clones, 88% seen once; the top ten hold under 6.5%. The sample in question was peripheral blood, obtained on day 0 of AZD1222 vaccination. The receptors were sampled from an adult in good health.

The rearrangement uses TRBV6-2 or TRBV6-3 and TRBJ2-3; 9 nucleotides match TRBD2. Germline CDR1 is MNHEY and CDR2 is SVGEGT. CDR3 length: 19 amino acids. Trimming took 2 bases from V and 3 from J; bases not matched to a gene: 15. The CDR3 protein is CASSYNPPLLAGRTDTQYF. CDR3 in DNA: TGTGCCAGCAGTTACAACCCCCCCCTCCTAGCGGGGCGTACAGATACGCAGTATTTT.

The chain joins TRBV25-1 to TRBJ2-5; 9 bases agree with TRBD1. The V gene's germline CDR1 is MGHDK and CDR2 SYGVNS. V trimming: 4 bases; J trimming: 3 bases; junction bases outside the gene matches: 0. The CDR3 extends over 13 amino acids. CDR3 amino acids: CASSGDREETQYF. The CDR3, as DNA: TGTGCCAGCAGTGGGGACAGGGAAGAGACCCAGTACTTC.

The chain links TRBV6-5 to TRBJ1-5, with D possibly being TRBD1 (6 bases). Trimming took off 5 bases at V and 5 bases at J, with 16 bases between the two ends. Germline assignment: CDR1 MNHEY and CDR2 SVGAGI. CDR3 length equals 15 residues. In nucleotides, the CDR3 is TGTGCCAGCAGTATCCAGGGGAAGACAGATCAGCCCCAGCATTTT. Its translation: CASSIQGKTDQPQHF.

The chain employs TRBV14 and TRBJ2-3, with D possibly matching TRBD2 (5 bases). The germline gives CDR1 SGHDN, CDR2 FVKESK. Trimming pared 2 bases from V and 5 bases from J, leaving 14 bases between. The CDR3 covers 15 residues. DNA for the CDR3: TGTGCCAGCAGCCAAACAGCCGGGGTTATAGATACGCAGTATTTT. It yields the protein CASSQTAGVIDTQYF.

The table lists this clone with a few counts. The CDR3 reads CASSFSGSYEQYF. The CDR3, as DNA: TGTGCCAGCAGCTTTTCCGGTTCCTACGAGCAGTACTTC. The chain links TRBV7-2 to TRBJ2-7; no definite D call. The V end was cut by 3 bases, the J end by 1 base, with 7 bases between. Germline V gene sequence: CDR1 SGHTA, CDR2 FQGNSA. The CDR3 runs to 13 residues.

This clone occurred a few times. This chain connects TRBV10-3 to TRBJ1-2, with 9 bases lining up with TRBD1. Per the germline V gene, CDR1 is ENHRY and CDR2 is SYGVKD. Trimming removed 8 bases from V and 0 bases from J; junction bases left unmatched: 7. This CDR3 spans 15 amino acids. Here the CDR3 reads CAIHRDRAANYGYTF. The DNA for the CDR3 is TGTGCCATCCATCGGGACAGGGCGGCTAACTATGGCTACACCTTC.

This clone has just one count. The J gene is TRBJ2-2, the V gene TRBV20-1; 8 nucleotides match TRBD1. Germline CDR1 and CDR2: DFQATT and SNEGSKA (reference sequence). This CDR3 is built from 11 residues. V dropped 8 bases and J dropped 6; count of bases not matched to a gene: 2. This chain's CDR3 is CSQQGAGELFF. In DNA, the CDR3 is TGCAGTCAACAGGGGGCCGGGGAGCTGTTTTTT.

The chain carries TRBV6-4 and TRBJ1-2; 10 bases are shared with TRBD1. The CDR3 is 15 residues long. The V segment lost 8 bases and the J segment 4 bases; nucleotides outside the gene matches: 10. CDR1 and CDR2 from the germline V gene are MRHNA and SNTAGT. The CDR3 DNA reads TGTGCCAGCCCTGGGGGGACAGGGGTCCTCTATGGCTACACCTTC. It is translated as CASPGGTGVLYGYTF.

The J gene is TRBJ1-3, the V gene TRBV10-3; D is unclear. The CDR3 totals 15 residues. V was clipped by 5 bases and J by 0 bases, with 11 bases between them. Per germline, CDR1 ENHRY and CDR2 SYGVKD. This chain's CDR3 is CAISPQSTSGNTIYF. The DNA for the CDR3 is TGTGCCATCAGTCCCCAGAGCACCTCTGGAAACACCATATATTTT.

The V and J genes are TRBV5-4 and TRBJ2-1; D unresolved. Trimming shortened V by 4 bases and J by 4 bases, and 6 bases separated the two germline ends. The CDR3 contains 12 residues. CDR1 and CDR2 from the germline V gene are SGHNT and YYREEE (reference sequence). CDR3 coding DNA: TGTGCCAGCAGCCAAACTTACAATGAGCAGTTCTTC. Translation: CASSQTYNEQFF.

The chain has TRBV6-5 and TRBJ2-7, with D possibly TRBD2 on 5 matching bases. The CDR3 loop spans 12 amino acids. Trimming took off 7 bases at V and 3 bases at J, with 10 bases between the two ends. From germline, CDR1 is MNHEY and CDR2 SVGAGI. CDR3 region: CASTRDYYEQYF. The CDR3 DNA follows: TGTGCCAGCACCCGGGATTACTACGAGCAGTACTTC.

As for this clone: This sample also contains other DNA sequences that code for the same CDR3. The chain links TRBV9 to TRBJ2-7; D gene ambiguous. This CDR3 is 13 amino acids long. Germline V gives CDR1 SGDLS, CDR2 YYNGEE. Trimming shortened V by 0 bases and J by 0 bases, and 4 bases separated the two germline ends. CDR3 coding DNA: TGTGCCAGCAGCGTAGGCCCCTCCTACGAGCAGTACTTC. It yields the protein CASSVGPSYEQYF.